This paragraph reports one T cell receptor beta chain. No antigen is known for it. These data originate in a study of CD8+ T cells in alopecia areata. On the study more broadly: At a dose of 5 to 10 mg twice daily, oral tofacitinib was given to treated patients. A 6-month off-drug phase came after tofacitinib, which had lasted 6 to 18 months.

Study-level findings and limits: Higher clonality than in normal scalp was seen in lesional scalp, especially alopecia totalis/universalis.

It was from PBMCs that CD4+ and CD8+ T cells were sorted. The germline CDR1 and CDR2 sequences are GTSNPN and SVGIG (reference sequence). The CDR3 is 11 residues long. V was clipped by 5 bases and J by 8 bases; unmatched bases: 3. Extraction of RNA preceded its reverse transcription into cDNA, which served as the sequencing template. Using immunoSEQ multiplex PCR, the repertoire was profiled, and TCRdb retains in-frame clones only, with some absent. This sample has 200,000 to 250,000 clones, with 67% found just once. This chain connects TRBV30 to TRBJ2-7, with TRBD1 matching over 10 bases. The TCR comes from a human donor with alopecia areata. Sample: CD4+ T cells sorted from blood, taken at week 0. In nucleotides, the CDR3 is TGTGCCTGGCGGGACAGGGGACAGCAGTACTTC. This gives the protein CAWRDRGQQYF. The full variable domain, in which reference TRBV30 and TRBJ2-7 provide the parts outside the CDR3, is SQTIHQWPATLVQPVGSPLSLECTVEGTSNPNLYWYRQAAGRGLQLLFYSVGIGQISSEVPQNLSASRPQDRQFILSSKKLLLSDSGFYLCAWRDRGQQYFGPGTRLTVT.